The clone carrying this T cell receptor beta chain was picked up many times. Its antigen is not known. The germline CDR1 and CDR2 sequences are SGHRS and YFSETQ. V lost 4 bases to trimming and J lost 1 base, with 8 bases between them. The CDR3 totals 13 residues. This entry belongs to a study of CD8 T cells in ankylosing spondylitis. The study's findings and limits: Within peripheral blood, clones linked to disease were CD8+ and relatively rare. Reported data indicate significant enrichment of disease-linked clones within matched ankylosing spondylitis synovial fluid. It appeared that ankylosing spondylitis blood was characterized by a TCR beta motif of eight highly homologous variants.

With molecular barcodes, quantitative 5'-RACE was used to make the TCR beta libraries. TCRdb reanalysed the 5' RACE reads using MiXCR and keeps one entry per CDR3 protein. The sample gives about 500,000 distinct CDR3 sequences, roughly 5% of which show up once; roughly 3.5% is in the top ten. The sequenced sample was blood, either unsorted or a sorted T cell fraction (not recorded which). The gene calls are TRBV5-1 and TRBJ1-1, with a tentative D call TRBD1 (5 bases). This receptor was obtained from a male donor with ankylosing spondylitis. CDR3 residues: CASSGGRNTEAFF. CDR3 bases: TGCGCCAGCAGCGGGGGAAGGAACACTGAAGCTTTCTTT.